The next 14 T cell receptor beta chains were all read from a single sample in a study of shared clonotypes between healthy human individuals. CD45RO-negative cells were positively selected for CCR7, leaving out terminally differentiated effector memory CD45RA+ cells. Sequencing used immunoSEQ multiplex PCR; TCRdb keeps in-frame clones, though not all of them. The table has some 2.1 million clones, about 94% seen once. The specimen was naive CD8+ T cells from PBMCs. The receptors originated from a young man in good health. Some clones in this sample may be carry-over from other donors' samples.

The chain is built from TRBV7-9 and TRBJ2-7; maybe TRBD1 (6 bases). Germline V gene lookup returns CDR1 SEHNR and CDR2 FQNEAQ (reference sequence). This CDR3 has 16 residues. V was pared by 8 bases and J by 2 bases, with 22 bases between. CDR3 sequence (DNA): TGTGCCAGCTCCCCCCCTGGAGGCACAGGGCCCTACGAGCAGTACTTC. Residues: CASSPPGGTGPYEQYF.

J is TRBJ2-3 and V is TRBV5-1, with D possibly TRBD2 on 6 matching bases. The CDR3 contains 16 residues. V shed 4 bases and J shed 2 bases, with 17 bases lying between them. Germline loops: CDR1 SGHRS, CDR2 YFSETQ. The CDR3 nucleotides read TGCGCCAGCAGCCCTTATATCGCGGGGATCACAGATACGCAGTATTTT. Translated, it gives CASSPYIAGITDTQYF.

The J gene is TRBJ2-1, the V gene TRBV11-2; D remains ambiguous. CDR3 length: 13 amino acids. V lost 5 bases, J lost 8 bases, and 13 bases lay in between. CDR1 and CDR2 (germline): SGHAT, FQNNGV. CDR3 sequence reads: CASSLLRGYEQFF. For the CDR3, the DNA is TGTGCCAGCAGCCTTCTCCGTGGGTATGAGCAGTTCTTC.

The chain links TRBV10-2 to TRBJ1-2; D is perhaps TRBD1 (5 bases). Germline V gives CDR1 WSHSY, CDR2 SAAADI. The V end lost 4 bases, the J end lost 4 bases, and 16 bases lay between the germline ends. The CDR3 totals 15 residues. CDR3 amino acids: CASSVTQSGTYGYTF. The CDR3 DNA sequence: TGCGCCAGCAGTGTAACCCAGAGCGGGACCTATGGCTACACCTTC.

The rearrangement links TRBV10-1 to TRBJ2-7; possibly TRBD2 for D (5 bases). The CDR3 sequence is 14 residues long. Looked up from germline, CDR1 is WNHNN and CDR2 is SYGVQD (reference sequence). V was trimmed by 1 base and J by 4 bases, leaving 11 bases between them. CDR3 nucleotides: TGCGCCAGCAGTGAGTTTCAATCGGGGTACGAGCAGTACTTC. This translates into CASSEFQSGYEQYF.

This chain connects TRBV9 to TRBJ2-7; D may match TRBD1 or TRBD2 (5 bases each). V was shortened by 3 bases and J by 1 base, with 14 bases between the two germline ends. Germline loops: CDR1 SGDLS, CDR2 YYNGEE. The CDR3 contains 15 residues. The CDR3 sequence: CASSGGQWGSYEQYF. The CDR3 bases are TGTGCCAGCAGCGGCGGCCAGTGGGGGTCCTACGAGCAGTACTTC.

V usage is TRBV2 and J usage is TRBJ1-5; D ambiguous. Trimming shortened V by 7 bases and J by 7 bases, and 11 bases separated the two germline ends. Germline assignment: CDR1 SNHLY and CDR2 FYNNEI. The CDR3 has 12 residues. CDR3 DNA: TGTGCCAGCAACTTAGGGATACAGCCCCAGCATTTT. Translation: CASNLGIQPQHF.

This rearrangement joins TRBV29-1 to TRBJ1-2, with 7 bases that match TRBD1. The junction had 20 bases not matched to a gene; V was cut back by 3 bases and J by 7 bases. The CDR3 extends over 17 amino acids. Germline CDR1 is SQVTM and CDR2 is ANQGSEA. Here the CDR3 DNA reads TGCAGCGTTGAGGGGCTTTTAATCGACAGGGTTTCCTCTGGCTACACCTTC. It specifies CSVEGLLIDRVSSGYTF.

This rearrangement joins TRBV7-9 to TRBJ2-5; 14 bases map to TRBD2. CDR1 is SEHNR, CDR2 FQNEAQ, per germline (reference sequence). The CDR3 totals 17 residues. J lost 5 bases, V lost 3 bases, and 8 bases had no gene match. The chain's CDR3 is CASSFSGLAGVGETQYF. CDR3 DNA: TGTGCCAGCAGCTTCTCGGGACTAGCGGGAGTCGGGGAGACCCAGTACTTC.

A single count supports this clone. This rearrangement joins TRBV2 to TRBJ2-7, with D possibly being TRBD1 (6 bases). The ends were cut back, 6 bases at V and 3 bases at J, with 12 bases in the middle. Germline assignment: CDR1 SNHLY and CDR2 FYNNEI. The length of the CDR3 is 13 residues. Here the CDR3 reads CASRPGHYYEQYF. The CDR3 bases are TGTGCCAGCAGGCCGGGACACTACTACGAGCAGTACTTC. Variable domain in full (rest from reference TRBV2 and TRBJ2-7): EPEVTQTPSHQVTQMGQEVILRCVPISNHLYFYWYRQILGQKVEFLVSFYNNEISEKSEIFDDQFSVERPDGSNFTLKIRSTKLEDSAMYFCASRPGHYYEQYFGPGTRLTVT.

The chain recombines TRBV7-2 with TRBJ2-7; 9 positions agree with TRBD2. The V and J ends lost 5 bases and 6 bases, in that order; junction bases with no gene match: 11. The CDR3 sequence is 15 residues long. Germline V gives CDR1 SGHTA, CDR2 FQGNSA. The CDR3 DNA reads as TGTGCCAGCAGCCCCCGGTGGCGGGAGGGTTCCGAGCAGTACTTC. This encodes CASSPRWREGSEQYF.

The CDR3 here is CASRTAGTLTDTQYF. CDR3 coding DNA: TGTGCCAGCAGAACGGCCGGGACACTAACAGATACGCAGTATTTT. This sequence joins TRBV6-1 and TRBJ2-3, with D possibly TRBD1 on 6 matching bases. The CDR3 loop spans 15 amino acids. Trimming cost V 6 bases and J 3 bases, with 16 bases left between them. Germline CDR1 is MNHNS and CDR2 is SASEGT.

The chain uses TRBV5-5 and TRBJ1-1, with no clear D. This CDR3 spans 13 amino acids. The germline V gene has CDR1 SGHKS and CDR2 YYEKEE (reference sequence). V was trimmed by 2 bases and J by 1 base, leaving 6 bases between them. The CDR3 here is CASSFVGNTEAFF. The CDR3 DNA follows: TGTGCCAGCAGCTTTGTAGGGAACACTGAAGCTTTCTTT. Looking up the rest from reference TRBV5-5 and TRBJ1-1 gives the full variable domain: DAGVTQSPTHLIKTRGQQVTLRCSPISGHKSVSWYQQVLGQGPQFIFQYYEKEERGRGNFPDRFSARQFPNYSSELNVNALLLGDSALYLCASSFVGNTEAFFGQGTRLTVV.

The chain employs TRBV4-3 and TRBJ2-7, with TRBD2 matching over 7 bases. After removal of 1 base from V and 6 bases from J, the junction contained 3 bases not matched to a gene. Germline V gene sequence: CDR1 LGHNA, CDR2 YSLEER. This CDR3 is 13 amino acids long. The CDR3 is CASSQGGGGEQYF. The CDR3 DNA is TGCGCCAGCAGCCAAGGAGGCGGGGGCGAGCAGTACTTC.